The 9 T cell receptor beta chains below come from one sample, sequenced in a study of Ad26.COV2.S vaccination and SARS-CoV-2 variants (dated by TCRdb to about 2021). Receptor amplification or capture employed the immunoSEQ multiplex PCR assay. What TCRdb holds here is the immuneACCESS table cut down to in-frame rearrangements. Part of the clones is not present; checked against another copy, under half of the missing clones reflect an unresolved V gene, and the others are unexplained. This sample has roughly 500,000 clones in its table, and around 88% of those were observed once. The ten most abundant clones make up roughly 13% of the sample. The treatment or condition label corresponds to: some 20 received Ad26.COV2.S at low or high dose, single or two shots; roughly 5 received placebo; per-sample allocation not given. Repertoires of vaccine and placebo recipients were sequenced from samples collected on day 63 after the first injection.

Sequenced material: peripheral blood, taken in a trial of Ad26.COV2.S vaccine versus placebo. The receptors stem from a person aged 18 to 65 who received the Ad26.COV2.S COVID-19 vaccine or a placebo.

The J gene is TRBJ2-7, the V gene TRBV7-7; unclear D gene. The CDR3 runs 8 residues. The germline gives CDR1 SSHAT, CDR2 FNYEAQ (reference sequence). Between the trimmed V and J ends, which lost 11 bases and 3 bases, there was a span of 2 bases. The CDR3 region is CAGYEQYF. The CDR3 coding sequence is TGTGCCGGCTACGAGCAGTACTTC. Using reference TRBV7-7 and TRBJ2-7 for the parts outside the CDR3, the full variable domain is GAGVSQSPRYKVTKRGQDVTLRCDPISSHATLYWYQQALGQGPEFLTYFNYEAQPDKSGLPSDRFSAERPEGSISTLTIQRTEQRDSAMYRCAGYEQYFGPGTRLTVT.

The chain uses TRBV2 and TRBJ1-2, with D maybe TRBD1 (6 bases). This CDR3 has 15 residues. V dropped 7 bases and J dropped 5 bases, with 20 bases sitting between them. Germline assignment: CDR1 SNHLY and CDR2 FYNNEI. CDR3 in amino acids: CASTPEDRSLYGYTF. As DNA, the CDR3 is TGTGCCAGCACCCCGGAGGACAGAAGTCTTTATGGCTACACCTTC.

This clone was observed a single time. The rearrangement joins TRBV27 to TRBJ1-6; tentatively, D is TRBD1 (6 bases). With 7 bases removed from V and 7 bases from J, the gap between germline ends came to 11 bases. CDR3 size: 13 residues. Germline V gene data show CDR1 as MNHEY and CDR2 as SMNVEV (reference sequence). The CDR3 region has the DNA TGTGCCAGCAAGGGAGGGGGGAATTCACCCCTCCACTTT. This encodes CASKGGGNSPLHF.

The chain uses TRBV19 and TRBJ1-1; 7 bases fit TRBD1. This CDR3 comprises 15 residues. CDR1 is LNHDA, CDR2 SQIVND, per germline (reference sequence). V shed 3 bases, J shed 6 bases, and the junction held 10 bases outside the gene matches. The CDR3 spells CASSIIPGGNSEAFF. The CDR3 DNA reads as TGTGCCAGTAGTATTATTCCAGGGGGTAACTCTGAAGCTTTCTTT. Together with reference TRBV19 and TRBJ1-1, the CDR3 gives the full variable domain: DGGITQSPKYLFRKEGQNVTLSCEQNLNHDAMYWYRQDPGQGLRLIYYSQIVNDFQKGDIAEGYSVSREKKESFPLTVTSAQKNPTAFYLCASSIIPGGNSEAFFGQGTRLTVV.

J is TRBJ1-3 and V is TRBV9; no clear D gene. This CDR3 has 15 amino acids. Germline lookup yields CDR1 SGDLS and CDR2 YYNGEE. V lost 7 bases and J lost 0, with 14 bases in between. CDR3 DNA sequence: TGTGCCAGCTGCCGAGACCTTATCTCTGGAAACACCATATATTTT. Protein: CASCRDLISGNTIYF. The whole variable domain, remainder taken from reference TRBV9 and TRBJ1-3, is DSGVTQTPKHLITATGQRVTLRCSPRSGDLSVYWYQQSLDQGLQFLIQYYNGEERAKGNILERFSAQQFPDLHSELNLSSLELGDSALYFCASCRDLISGNTIYFGEGSWLTVV.

The rearrangement links TRBV15 to TRBJ2-7, with D possibly TRBD2 on 6 matching bases. Germline values: CDR1 LNHNV, CDR2 YYDKDF (reference sequence). The CDR3 runs 13 residues. The V end was cut by 6 bases, the J end by 4 bases, with 13 bases between. CDR3 bases: TGTGCCACCAGGGAGGGACCGAAATACGAGCAGTACTTC. Protein product: CATREGPKYEQYF.

The chain has TRBV6-1 and TRBJ1-2; D gene unclear. V lost 2 bases, J lost 0 bases, and 1 base lay in between. The CDR3 totals 12 residues. Germline lookup yields CDR1 MNHNS and CDR2 SASEGT. The chain's CDR3 is CASSESNYGYTF. The DNA for the CDR3 is TGTGCCAGCAGTGAATCTAACTATGGCTACACCTTC.

This sequence joins TRBV2 and TRBJ1-6; no firm D call. In germline, CDR1 is SNHLY, CDR2 FYNNEI. Trimming left V 6 bases short and J 1 base short, with 7 bases between. The CDR3 runs to 14 residues. The CDR3 DNA is TGTGCCAGCAGCACCTCATCCTATAATTCACCCCTCCACTTT. This gives the protein CASSTSSYNSPLHF. The full variable domain, with the rest looked up from reference TRBV2 and TRBJ1-6, is EPEVTQTPSHQVTQMGQEVILRCVPISNHLYFYWYRQILGQKVEFLVSFYNNEISEKSEIFDDQFSVERPDGSNFTLKIRSTKLEDSAMYFCASSTSSYNSPLHFGNGTRLTVT.

The CDR3 loop is CASRGLVGRGEQYF. The CDR3 bases are TGTGCCAGCAGGGGTCTAGTGGGGCGTGGGGAGCAGTACTTC. The chain has TRBV2 and TRBJ2-7, with a possible D match to TRBD1 (5 bases). V shed 6 bases and J shed 7 bases, with 19 bases lying between them. Germline lookup yields CDR1 SNHLY and CDR2 FYNNEI. The CDR3 covers 14 residues.